The 28 T cell receptor beta chains reported below all come from one sample, sequenced in a study of cytomegalovirus exposure and HLA in healthy donors. Primers for the PCR totalled 60 Vbeta and 13 Jbeta. Measured with immunoSEQ multiplex PCR; TCRdb has only the in-frame clones, and not every one. The sample holds about 200,000 clones, roughly 83% seen once. Sequencing was carried out using PBMCs. The receptors stem from a boy between 2 and 10 years old in good health and CMV-seronegative.

This clone is a singleton in its sample. This chain joins TRBV19 and TRBJ2-5; D possibly corresponds to TRBD2 (6 bases). The J call is uncertain, as TRBJ2-7 better fits the DNA end. The CDR3 consists of 12 residues. Germline V gives CDR1 LNHDA, CDR2 SQIVND (reference sequence). The CDR3 nucleotides read TGTGCCAGTAGCCCGGGAGCCTACGAGCAGTACTTC. This gives the protein CASSPGAYEQYF.

The rearrangement uses TRBV5-6 and TRBJ2-7, with 13 bases that match TRBD2. CDR3 length: 14 amino acids. Germline lookup yields CDR1 SGHDT and CDR2 YYEEEE. The V and J ends lost 5 bases and 5 bases, in that order; junction bases with no gene match: 4. CDR3 residues: CASSYGTSGNEQYF. In nucleotides, the CDR3 is TGTGCCAGCAGTTACGGGACTAGCGGGAACGAGCAGTACTTC.

This chain's CDR3 is CASSSSGTGVWGSYEQYF. DNA for the CDR3: TGTGCCAGCAGCTCGTCCGGGACAGGGGTGTGGGGCTCCTACGAGCAGTACTTC. V gene TRBV5-6 combines with J gene TRBJ2-7; 10 nucleotides agree with TRBD1. The J segment lost 0 bases and the V segment lost 3 bases, leaving 12 bases of the junction unmatched. From germline, CDR1 is SGHDT and CDR2 YYEEEE. CDR3 length equals 18 residues.

This chain uses TRBV7-2 with TRBJ1-2, with 10 bases fitting TRBD1. Unmatched junction bases numbered 5, after V lost 5 bases and J lost 2 bases. The germline V gene has CDR1 SGHTA and CDR2 FQGNSA. CDR3 length equals 15 residues. CDR3 protein: CASSVRTGGNYGYTF. The CDR3 region has the DNA TGTGCCAGCAGCGTTCGGACAGGGGGAAACTATGGCTACACCTTC.

This clone occurred a few times. The CDR3 nucleotides read TGTGCCAGCAGTATCGGGACAGAAACTAATGAAAAACTGTTTTTT. Translating it yields CASSIGTETNEKLFF. V and J are TRBV6-1 and TRBJ1-4; 7 bases match TRBD1. This CDR3 contains 15 residues. The junction had 4 bases not matched to a gene; V was cut back by 5 bases and J by 1 base. Germline CDR1 reads MNHNS; CDR2 reads SASEGT.

The CDR3 region is CASSLALRLADTDTQYF. CDR3 sequence (DNA): TGTGCCAGCAGCTTGGCCTTGAGGCTAGCGGACACAGATACGCAGTATTTT. The chain is built from TRBV5-4 and TRBJ2-3; 7 nucleotides match TRBD2. The CDR3 totals 17 residues. V was pared by 0 bases and J by 2 bases, with 9 bases of the junction left unmatched. Germline lookup yields CDR1 SGHNT and CDR2 YYREEE (reference sequence).

This sequence joins TRBV28 and TRBJ2-4; TRBD1 is a possible D gene (5 bases). The CDR3 has 15 amino acids. V gave up 6 bases and J gave up 3 bases, with 15 bases separating them. CDR1 MDHEN and CDR2 SYDVKM come from the germline V gene. This CDR3 reads CASRDGRDSKNIQYF. CDR3 DNA: TGTGCCAGCAGGGACGGTCGTGACAGCAAAAACATTCAGTACTTC.

The rearrangement joins TRBV27 to TRBJ1-4; possibly TRBD1 for D (6 bases). V gave up 0 bases and J gave up 8 bases, with 16 bases separating them. This CDR3 spans 16 amino acids. Germline loops: CDR1 MNHEY, CDR2 SMNVEV (reference sequence). This CDR3 is CASSLSSPRGDEKLFF. Written as DNA, the CDR3 is TGTGCCAGCAGTTTATCCAGTCCCAGGGGTGACGAAAAACTGTTTTTT. Drawing the rest from reference TRBV27 and TRBJ1-4, the complete variable domain is EAQVTQNPRYLITVTGKKLTVTCSQNMNHEYMSWYRQDPGLGLRQIYYSMNVEVTDKGDVPEGYKVSRKEKRNFPLILESPSPNQTSLYFCASSLSSPRGDEKLFFGSGTQLSVL.

The gene calls are TRBV11-2 and TRBJ2-2; D unresolved. There are 16 residues in the CDR3. In germline, CDR1 is SGHAT, CDR2 FQNNGV. V lost 5 bases and J 6 bases, leaving 19 bases between the germline ends. The CDR3 nucleotides read TGTGCCAGCAGCGTTAGAGATGACAATCGTCCCGGGGAGCTGTTTTTT. Translating gives CASSVRDDNRPGELFF.

CDR3 protein: CASSVATGPGRSEQFF. For the CDR3, the DNA is TGTGCCAGCAGCGTAGCTACCGGGCCAGGGAGGAGCGAGCAGTTCTTC. The chain couples TRBV9 to TRBJ2-1, with D maybe TRBD2 (6 bases). This CDR3 spans 16 amino acids. CDR1 SGDLS and CDR2 YYNGEE come from the germline V gene. V lost 0 bases, J lost 10 bases, and 20 bases lay in between.

V is TRBV27 and J is TRBJ2-2; 11 positions match TRBD2. Per germline, CDR1 MNHEY and CDR2 SMNVEV (reference sequence). CDR3 length: 19 residues. The V segment lost 3 bases and the J segment 0 bases; nucleotides outside the gene matches: 9. CDR3 protein: CASSFAAPGLAANTGELFF. The CDR3 nucleotides read TGTGCCAGCAGTTTTGCGGCCCCGGGACTAGCGGCGAACACCGGGGAGCTGTTTTTT.

The rearrangement links TRBV18 to TRBJ1-5, with TRBD1 matching over 7 bases. CDR1 and CDR2 (germline): KGHSH, LQKENI. J lost 4 bases, V lost 3 bases, and 9 bases had no gene match. CDR3 length: 16 amino acids. CDR3 nucleotides: TGTGCCAGCTCACCCACGGCGCCAGGGGGAAATCAGCCCCAGCATTTT. Its protein product is CASSPTAPGGNQPQHF.

V and J are TRBV9 and TRBJ2-3; 11 positions agree with TRBD2. The germline V gene has CDR1 SGDLS and CDR2 YYNGEE. V lost 2 bases to trimming and J lost 4 bases; unmatched junction nucleotides: 6. The CDR3 is 16 residues long. For the CDR3, the DNA is TGTGCCAGCAGCGTTTCGACTAGCGGGATCCCAGATACGCAGTATTTT. Its translation is CASSVSTSGIPDTQYF.

V gene TRBV19 combines with J gene TRBJ2-3, with D tentatively TRBD2 (6 bases). CDR3 length: 14 amino acids. Germline values: CDR1 LNHDA, CDR2 SQIVND (reference sequence). Trimming left V 7 bases short and J 3 bases short, with 14 bases between. The CDR3 region has the DNA TGTGCCAGTAACGCGGGAATCCCTACAGATACGCAGTATTTT. Amino acid sequence: CASNAGIPTDTQYF. The variable domain in full, completed from reference TRBV19 and TRBJ2-3, reads DGGITQSPKYLFRKEGQNVTLSCEQNLNHDAMYWYRQDPGQGLRLIYYSQIVNDFQKGDIAEGYSVSREKKESFPLTVTSAQKNPTAFYLCASNAGIPTDTQYFGPGTRLTVL.

The rearrangement links TRBV27 to TRBJ1-2, with TRBD1 as a possible D gene (5 bases). There are 15 residues in the CDR3. The V end lost 3 bases, the J end lost 3 bases, and 14 bases lay between the germline ends. The V gene's germline CDR1 is MNHEY and CDR2 SMNVEV (reference sequence). CDR3 loop: CASSFRGGLDYGYTF. Written as DNA, the CDR3 is TGTGCCAGCAGTTTCCGTGGGGGGTTAGACTATGGCTACACCTTC.

V is TRBV18 and J is TRBJ1-3; 7 bases fit TRBD1. This CDR3 region has 15 residues. Germline CDR1 KGHSH, CDR2 LQKENI. The junction had 2 bases not matched to a gene; V was cut back by 3 bases and J by 0 bases. In DNA, the CDR3 is TGTGCCAGCTCACCTCGGGACAGCTCTGGAAACACCATATATTTT. It yields the protein CASSPRDSSGNTIYF.

The chain couples TRBV6-1 to TRBJ2-7; D unresolved. Germline-derived CDR1 and CDR2 are MNHNS and SASEGT. The CDR3 is 11 residues long. V was pared by 6 bases and J by 3 bases, with 6 bases between. The CDR3 sequence: CASRSFYEQYF. CDR3 DNA: TGTGCCAGCAGATCATTCTACGAGCAGTACTTC.

This clone is a singleton in its sample. The chain combines TRBV19 with TRBJ1-2, with TRBD1 matching over 7 bases. V lost 4 bases and J lost 7; bases outside the gene matches: 12. This CDR3 has 15 amino acids. Germline-derived CDR1 and CDR2 are LNHDA and SQIVND (reference sequence). CDR3 loop: CASSRGTARGVGYTF. The CDR3 DNA sequence: TGTGCCAGTAGTAGGGGGACAGCCCGTGGAGTTGGCTACACCTTC.

The chain links TRBV5-1 to TRBJ2-5, with 7 positions matching TRBD1. The J segment lost 4 bases and the V segment lost 3 bases, leaving 6 bases of the junction unmatched. The CDR3 has 14 amino acids. In germline, CDR1 is SGHRS, CDR2 YFSETQ. The CDR3 bases are TGCGCCAGCAGCTGGACAGGTTTCTCAGAGACCCAGTACTTC. It specifies CASSWTGFSETQYF.

This clone came up a few times. The rearrangement uses TRBV6-4 and TRBJ1-1, with D hard to call. Germline CDR1 and CDR2: MRHNA and SNTAGT. The CDR3 length is 11 residues. Deletions cut 6 bases from V and 4 bases from J, with 6 bases between. The CDR3 here is CASRSGTEAFF. CDR3 DNA: TGTGCCAGCAGGTCGGGCACTGAAGCTTTCTTT.

This chain joins TRBV27 and TRBJ1-1, with D perhaps TRBD1 (6 bases). V lost 4 bases and J 3 bases, leaving 12 bases between the germline ends. Germline V CDR1 and CDR2: MNHEY, SMNVEV (reference sequence). The CDR3 consists of 14 residues. The CDR3 region is CASSYQGRDTEAFF. Here the CDR3 DNA reads TGTGCCAGCAGTTACCAGGGGCGCGACACTGAAGCTTTCTTT.

This clone has more than one count but fewer than ten. The J gene is TRBJ1-4, the V gene TRBV6-4, with unresolved D. Germline V lookup: CDR1 MRHNA, CDR2 SNTAGT. V dropped 1 base and J dropped 7 bases, with 10 bases sitting between them. This CDR3 is built from 14 residues. DNA of the CDR3: TGTGCCAGCAGTGACTGGGAGGAAGTTGAAAAACTGTTTTTT. It is translated as CASSDWEEVEKLFF.

The chain recombines TRBV2 with TRBJ2-1; 9 bases fit TRBD1. This CDR3 is 15 amino acids long. J lost 5 bases, V lost 1 base, and 3 bases had no gene match. The V gene's germline CDR1 is SNHLY and CDR2 FYNNEI. Here the CDR3 reads CASSEGTGEHNEQFF. The CDR3 DNA reads TGTGCCAGCAGTGAAGGGACAGGGGAACACAATGAGCAGTTCTTC.

The gene calls are TRBV7-9 and TRBJ2-5, with TRBD2 matching 8 bases. The CDR3 totals 15 residues. From germline, CDR1 is SEHNR and CDR2 FQNEAQ (reference sequence). V trimming: 5 bases; J trimming: 0 bases; junction bases outside the gene matches: 5. CDR3 residues: CASSPSGSDQETQYF. CDR3 in DNA: TGTGCCAGCAGCCCCAGCGGGAGCGACCAAGAGACCCAGTACTTC. Together with reference TRBV7-9 and TRBJ2-5, the CDR3 gives the full variable domain: DTGVSQNPRHKITKRGQNVTFRCDPISEHNRLYWYRQTLGQGPEFLTYFQNEAQLEKSRLLSDRFSAERPKGSFSTLEIQRTEQGDSAMYLCASSPSGSDQETQYFGPGTRLLVL.

The chain is built from TRBV6-5 and TRBJ2-5; D call uncertain. The DNA end lines up better with TRBJ2-7; the J call may be wrong. Looked up from germline, CDR1 is MNHEY and CDR2 is SVGAGI. CDR3 length: 14 residues. The CDR3 nucleotides read TGTGCCAGCAGTACCTCCCTGAGCTCCTACGAGCAGTACTTC. This gives the protein CASSTSLSSYEQYF.

V usage is TRBV13 and J usage is TRBJ1-1, with TRBD1 matching over 9 bases. The CDR3 extends over 16 amino acids. Germline CDR1 PRHDT, CDR2 FYEKMQ (reference sequence). The J segment lost 2 bases and the V segment lost 5 bases, leaving 9 bases of the junction unmatched. CDR3: CASSPEGQGRNTEAFF. Written as DNA, the CDR3 is TGTGCCAGCAGCCCAGAAGGACAGGGGCGCAACACTGAAGCTTTCTTT.

The rearrangement links TRBV6-1 to TRBJ2-7, with 7 nucleotides matching TRBD1. Per the germline V gene, CDR1 is MNHNS and CDR2 is SASEGT. The CDR3 totals 13 residues. The V segment lost 7 bases and the J segment 3 bases; nucleotides outside the gene matches: 6. The chain's CDR3 is CASTRAGGYEQYF. CDR3 coding DNA: TGTGCCAGCACGAGGGCAGGGGGCTACGAGCAGTACTTC.

This sequence joins TRBV19 and TRBJ2-6; D gene uncertain. Trimming removed 7 bases from V and 4 bases from J, with 8 bases in between. This CDR3 contains 13 residues. Germline V lookup: CDR1 LNHDA, CDR2 SQIVND (reference sequence). The CDR3 DNA is TGTGCCAGTACCCTACAGGGGGCCAACGTCCTGACTTTC. As protein: CASTLQGANVLTF.